This T cell receptor (beta chain) was captured in a study of graft-versus-host responses after intestinal transplantation. The wider study: Transplants were multivisceral, liver-intestinal, or isolated intestinal. After anti-thymocyte globulin induction, recipients took tacrolimus and steroids for about 3 years.

This CDR3 is 16 amino acids long. Germline CDR1 reads SGHTA; CDR2 reads FQGNSA. Trimming cost V 1 base and J 0 bases; bases outside gene matches: 0. For this clone: Its antigen remains unidentified.

Points from the study as a whole: Researchers found peak circulating GvH clone levels linked to early post-transplant HvG declines.

Assay used: immunoSEQ multiplex PCR; TCRdb lists only in-frame clones, some missing. Of approximately 26,000 clones listed, 82% are singletons. The source was unstimulated CD4+ T cells sorted from spleen or lymph node cells, collected before intestinal transplant. This chain joins TRBV7-2 and TRBJ2-3, with 11 bases matching TRBD2. This receptor was identified in a human donor who received an intestinal transplant. CDR3 in DNA: TGTGCCAGCAGCTTAGGGACTAGCGGGAGCACAGATACGCAGTATTTT. This encodes CASSLGTSGSTDTQYF.